This T cell receptor (beta chain) is from a study of CD8 T cells in ankylosing spondylitis. Study-wide points: A subset of motif variants has previously been described in the synovial fluid and blood of reactive arthritis.

A note on this clonotype: The target antigen is unknown.

Germline V gene lookup returns CDR1 SNHLY and CDR2 FYNNEI. V shed 3 bases and J shed 4 bases, with 9 bases lying between them. This CDR3 is built from 13 residues. TCRdb re-called the 5' RACE reads through MiXCR, storing one row per CDR3 protein. The top ten clones hold 1.1% of a sample with 350,000 or so distinct CDR3 sequences, roughly 14% of them seen once. The sequenced material came from blood, either unsorted or a sorted T cell fraction (not recorded which). J is TRBJ1-2 and V is TRBV2; no reliable D call. The sequence derives from a male donor with ankylosing spondylitis or in good health (not recorded which). CDR3 DNA sequence: TGTGCCAGCAGTGAGGACGGATTCTATGGCTACACCTTC. Its translation is CASSEDGFYGYTF.